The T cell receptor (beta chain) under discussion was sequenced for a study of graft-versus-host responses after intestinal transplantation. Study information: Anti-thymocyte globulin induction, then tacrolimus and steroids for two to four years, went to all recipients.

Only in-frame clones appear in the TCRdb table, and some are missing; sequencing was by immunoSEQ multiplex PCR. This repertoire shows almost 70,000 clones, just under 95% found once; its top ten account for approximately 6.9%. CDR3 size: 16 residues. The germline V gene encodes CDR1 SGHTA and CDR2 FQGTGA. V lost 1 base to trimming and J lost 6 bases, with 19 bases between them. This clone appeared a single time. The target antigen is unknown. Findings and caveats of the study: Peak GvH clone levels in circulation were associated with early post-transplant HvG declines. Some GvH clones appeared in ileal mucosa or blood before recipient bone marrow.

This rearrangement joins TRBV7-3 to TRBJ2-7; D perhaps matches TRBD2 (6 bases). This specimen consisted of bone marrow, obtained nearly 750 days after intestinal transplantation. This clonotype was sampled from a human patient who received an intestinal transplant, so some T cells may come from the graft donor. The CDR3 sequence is CASSLNGPGAGSEQYF. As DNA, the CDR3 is TGTGCCAGCAGCTTAAATGGACCTGGAGCGGGTTCCGAGCAGTACTTC. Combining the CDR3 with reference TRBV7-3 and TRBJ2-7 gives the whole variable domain GAGVSQTPSNKVTEKGKYVELRCDPISGHTALYWYRQSLGQGPEFLIYFQGTGAADDSGLPNDRFFAVRPEGSVSTLKIQRTERGDSAVYLCASSLNGPGAGSEQYFGPGTRLTVT.